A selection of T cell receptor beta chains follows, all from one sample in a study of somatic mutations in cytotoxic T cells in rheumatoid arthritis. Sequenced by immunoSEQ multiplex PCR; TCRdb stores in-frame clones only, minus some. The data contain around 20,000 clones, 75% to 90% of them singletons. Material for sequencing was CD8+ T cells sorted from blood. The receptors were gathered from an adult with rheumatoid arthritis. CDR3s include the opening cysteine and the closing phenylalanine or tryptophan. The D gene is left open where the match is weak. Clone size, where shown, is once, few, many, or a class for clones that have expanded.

TGCAGTGCTAGGGAACAATACGAGCAGTACTTC CSAREQYEQYF 11 TRBJ2-7 TRBV20-1 - -
TGTGCCAGCAGCTTAGCGCCAAACGCCCGAACCGGGGAGCTGTTTTTT CASSLAPNARTGELFF 16 TRBJ2-2 TRBV7-9 - -
TGTGCCAGCAGGTACCCGGGGGCGCATTCACCCCTCCACTTT CASRYPGAHSPLHF 14 TRBJ1-6 TRBV28 - -
TGTGCCAGTAGTATATCGGGGGACAGCTATAATTCACCCCTCCACTTT CASSISGDSYNSPLHF 16 TRBJ1-6 TRBV19 TRBD1 few
TGTGCCAGCAGTTGGGCAGGGATAGATCAGCCCCAGCATTTT CASSWAGIDQPQHF 14 TRBJ1-5 TRBV6-5 - -
TGTGCCAGCAGCTTAATAGGCTCAGGGGACCTCCAGCATTTT CASSLIGSGDLQHF 14 TRBJ1-5 TRBV7-2 - -
TGTGCCAGCAGCTTAGGCACGGGGATCTCTGGGGCCAACGTCCTGACTTTC CASSLGTGISGANVLTF 17 TRBJ2-6 TRBV13 - -
TGCGCCAGCAGCCAAGATAGGGGCAGCACCAGTCATGGCTACACCTTC CASSQDRGSTSHGYTF 16 TRBJ1-2 TRBV4-1 - -
TGCGCCAGCAGCTTATCAGCGGGAGGGTCCTACGAGCAGTACTTC CASSLSAGGSYEQYF 15 TRBJ2-7 TRBV5-1 TRBD2 -
TGTGCCAGCAGCTCCGGGACTAGAGCCTACGAGCAGTACTTC CASSSGTRAYEQYF 14 TRBJ2-7 TRBV5-5 TRBD2 -
TGTGCCAGCACGGAAATAGGGTGGCACGAGCAGTACTTC CASTEIGWHEQYF 13 TRBJ2-7 TRBV28 - -
TGTGCCAGCAGCCCATGGGGGGCAGAGACCCAGTACTTC CASSPWGAETQYF 13 TRBJ2-5 TRBV11-2 - -
TGTGCCAGCATCGACCTCCGGGGGAACTATGGCTACACCTTC CASIDLRGNYGYTF 14 TRBJ1-2 TRBV7-9 - once
TGTGCCAGCAGCGGATCCGGGACAGACTACAATGAGCAGTTCTTC CASSGSGTDYNEQFF 15 TRBJ2-1 TRBV9 TRBD1 -
TGCGCCAGCAGCCATACAGGGTGGTCCTACAATGAGCAGTTCTTC CASSHTGWSYNEQFF 15 TRBJ2-1 TRBV4-1 - few
TGTGCCAGCTCACCAATCAGTTCCACGGCTTACGGGACCCAGTACTTC CASSPISSTAYGTQYF 16 TRBJ2-5 TRBV18 - -
TGTGCCAGCAGTATCCAGGGTGCGGATCAGCCCCAGCATTTT CASSIQGADQPQHF 14 TRBJ1-5 TRBV27 - -
TGTGCCAGCACCCCGGTCACCTTGAACACTGAAGCTTTCTTT CASTPVTLNTEAFF 14 TRBJ1-1 TRBV7-8 - few
TGTGCCAGCAGTTACTCGCGCGGGGGCACCGGGGAGCTGTTTTTT CASSYSRGGTGELFF 15 TRBJ2-2 TRBV6-6 TRBD2 -
TGTGCCAGCAGCCGGACTAGCGGGGGGAACAATGAGCAGTTCTTC CASSRTSGGNNEQFF 15 TRBJ2-1 TRBV7-3 TRBD2 -
TGTGCCAGCAGCTTACTTTCGACAGGGGCTTACGAGCAGTACTTC CASSLLSTGAYEQYF 15 TRBJ2-7 TRBV7-6 TRBD1 -
TGTGCCAGCAGCTTGAGGCTATACGAGCAGTACTTC CASSLRLYEQYF 12 TRBJ2-7 TRBV5-8 - -
TGTGCCAGCAGCTTGCTGGGACTAGCGGGGGTGGGAGATACGCAGTATTTT CASSLLGLAGVGDTQYF 17 TRBJ2-3 TRBV5-4 TRBD2 -
TGTGCCAGCAGCTTATTGGGAGGCTCTGGGGCCAACGTCCTGACTTTC CASSLLGGSGANVLTF 16 TRBJ2-6 TRBV7-2 - -
TGTGCCAGCAGGGATTACGGGGTGGAGTACTTC CASRDYGVEYF 11 TRBJ2-7 TRBV5-5 - -
TGTGCCAGCAGCTTAGGCCTGGAGAGCAAACATACGCAGTATTTT CASSLGLESKHTQYF 15 TRBJ2-3 TRBV13 - -
TGTGCCAGCAGCTTAGATCTACGTTCACCCTACACAGATACGCAGTATTTT CASSLDLRSPYTDTQYF 17 TRBJ2-3 TRBV11-2 - -
TGTGCCAGCCTAGGGAGGGGAGAGGACATTCAGTACTTC CASLGRGEDIQYF 13 TRBJ2-4 TRBV6-5 TRBD2 once
TGTGCCAGCAGCCAAGACCCTAGTACGTACGAGCAGTACTTC CASSQDPSTYEQYF 14 TRBJ2-7 TRBV4-2 - -
TGTGCCAGCAGCTTTGGGCAGGGGACAGATACGCAGTATTTT CASSFGQGTDTQYF 14 TRBJ2-3 TRBV5-6 - -
TGTGCCACCCTCGACAGCGGGGGCTACGAGCAGTACTTC CATLDSGGYEQYF 13 TRBJ2-7 TRBV2 TRBD2 -
TGCGCCAGCAGCCAAACTAGCGGGGGGTCCTCCTACAATGAGCAGTTCTTC CASSQTSGGSSYNEQFF 17 TRBJ2-1 TRBV4-3 TRBD2 few
TGCAGCGTGATTCCGCGGGATTCCTACGAGCAGTACTTC CSVIPRDSYEQYF 13 TRBJ2-7 TRBV29-1 - -
TGTGCCAGCAGTTACGGGGGGGGGAACACTGAAGCTTTCTTT CASSYGGGNTEAFF 14 TRBJ1-1 TRBV6-6 - -
TGCGCCAGCAGCCAAGGGCCGGCAGCGGGGGCCAACGTCCTGACTTTC CASSQGPAAGANVLTF 16 TRBJ2-6 TRBV4-1 - -
TGTGCCAGTAGCCCCCGACCGGGTTTCGGAACGAACACCGGGGAGCTGTTTTTT CASSPRPGFGTNTGELFF 18 TRBJ2-2 TRBV19 - -
TGTGCCAGCAGTTCCCAGGGGGCGCTTAAGAGAGATGACTCCACCGGGGAGCTGTTTTTT CASSSQGALKRDDSTGELFF 20 TRBJ2-2 TRBV28 TRBD1 once
TGTGCCAGCAGCTTCGGCACAGATACGCAGTATTTT CASSFGTDTQYF 12 TRBJ2-3 TRBV7-9 - -
TGTGCCAGCAGTGAAGAACTGTGGGGGACTAATGAAAAACTGTTTTTT CASSEELWGTNEKLFF 16 TRBJ1-4 TRBV6-1 - -
TGTGCCAGCAGCCCCCGCTCAGGGGGCTTTGGTTTGGATGAGCAGTTCTTC CASSPRSGGFGLDEQFF 17 TRBJ2-1 TRBV9 TRBD1 -
TGTGCCAGCAGCGTAGGAGGGATCAGGGGCAATGAGCAGTTCTTC CASSVGGIRGNEQFF 15 TRBJ2-1 TRBV9 - -
TGCGCCAGCAGCTGGCGACTAGCGGACAATGAGCAGTTCTTC CASSWRLADNEQFF 14 TRBJ2-1 TRBV5-1 TRBD2 -
TGTGCCAGCAGCGTAGGAGCGACAGATACGCAGTATTTT CASSVGATDTQYF 13 TRBJ2-3 TRBV9 - -
TGCGCCAGCAGCCCCCGGGATAGCGTGAACTACGAGCAGTACTTC CASSPRDSVNYEQYF 15 TRBJ2-7 TRBV4-3 - -
TGTGCCAGCAGCTCGGGATCGGGACGGATTTACTTC CASSSGSGRIYF 12 TRBJ2-5 TRBV13 - -
TGTGCCAGTAGTATGAACACAGGGTGGCCTCAGCCCCAGCATTTT CASSMNTGWPQPQHF 15 TRBJ1-5 TRBV19 - -
TGTGCCAGCAGTAAAGCGGGGGGGTTTGATACGCAGTATTTT CASSKAGGFDTQYF 14 TRBJ2-3 TRBV6-4 TRBD2 -
TGTGCTAGCAGCCCCGGGACTAGCGGGCGCGGGGAGCTGTTTTTT CASSPGTSGRGELFF 15 TRBJ2-2 TRBV7-7 TRBD2 -
TGTGCCAGCAGTTACCACGTGTCGAGGCCAGGAGATGAGCAGTTCTTC CASSYHVSRPGDEQFF 16 TRBJ2-1 TRBV6-5 - few
TGTGCCAGCAGTACGGACCCCACGAGGGTGGAGACCCAGTACTTC CASSTDPTRVETQYF 15 TRBJ2-5 TRBV6-5 - -
TGTGCCAGCAGCTTGGGTAGGACAGGAGGCCCCTACGAGCAGTACTTC CASSLGRTGGPYEQYF 16 TRBJ2-7 TRBV7-9 TRBD1 -
TGTGCCAGCAGCCCCACCATGACAGGGACCTACGAGCAGTACTTC CASSPTMTGTYEQYF 15 TRBJ2-7 TRBV7-3 TRBD1 once
TGTGCCAGCAGTGACTCGACTAGCGGAGATTACAATGAGCAGTTCTTC CASSDSTSGDYNEQFF 16 TRBJ2-1 TRBV6-4 TRBD2 -
TGTGCCAGCAGCGTAACCGGGACTAGCGGCTACAATGAGCAGTTCTTC CASSVTGTSGYNEQFF 16 TRBJ2-1 TRBV9 TRBD2 -
TGTGCCAGCAAGGGGGAGGTGACCCAGTACTTC CASKGEVTQYF 11 TRBJ2-5 TRBV7-8 - once